One sample yielded the 8 T cell receptor beta chains listed below, sequenced in a study of T-cell reconstitution after alpha-beta-depleted transplantation in children. This sample's TCRbeta library carried unique molecular identifier barcodes. MiXCR, run by TCRdb on the PCR reads, gives a single entry per CDR3 protein. The sample holds 170,000 or so distinct CDR3 sequences; approximately 6.8% are singletons and the top ten take about 2.9%. The sample here was PBMCs from the stem cell graft donor, taken from the stem cell graft. The receptors come from a human donor who donated a stem cell graft to a child with Wiskott-Aldrich syndrome.

This clonotype has at least ten counts. The rearrangement links TRBV7-9 to TRBJ2-5, with no clear D. V was clipped by 3 bases and J by 7 bases, with 6 bases between them. The CDR3 has 11 residues. In germline, CDR1 is SEHNR, CDR2 FQNEAQ (reference sequence). DNA of the CDR3: TGTGCCAGCAGCTTGAGTGGGACCCAGTACTTC. Its translation is CASSLSGTQYF.

This clonotype was seen at least ten times. The V call is TRBV12-3 or TRBV12-4, the J call TRBJ2-7; a possible D gene is TRBD2 (5 bases). This CDR3 spans 13 amino acids. Trimming pared 6 bases from V and 1 base from J, leaving 10 bases between. CDR3 DNA: TGTGCCAGCAGCCACCAGCGGTCCTACGAGCAGTACTTC. Residues: CASSHQRSYEQYF.

This clonotype was counted ten times or more. The chain employs TRBV12-3 or TRBV12-4 and TRBJ2-3; 7 bases line up with TRBD2. Trimming at V came to 5 bases and at J to 3 bases, leaving 14 bases not matched to a gene. This CDR3 comprises 17 residues. CDR3 in amino acids: CASSPLGRGIRTDTQYF. The CDR3 nucleotides are TGTGCCAGCAGTCCGCTAGGGCGGGGGATAAGAACAGATACGCAGTATTTT.

This clonotype was observed a handful of times. The V call is TRBV11-2, the J call TRBJ1-5; TRBD1 matches at 9 bases. This CDR3 has 14 amino acids. V trimming: 4 bases; J trimming: 9 bases; junction bases outside the gene matches: 7. The germline V gene encodes CDR1 SGHAT and CDR2 FQNNGV. DNA for the CDR3: TGTGCCAGCAGCTCGGGACAGGGTTTTACGCCCCAGCATTTT. This encodes CASSSGQGFTPQHF.

This clonotype has at least ten counts. This chain uses TRBV29-1 with TRBJ2-7; D may correspond to TRBD1 or TRBD2 (5 bases each). The CDR3 has 17 amino acids. The ends were cut back, 3 bases at V and 2 bases at J, with 23 bases in the middle. The germline CDR1 and CDR2 sequences are SQVTM and ANQGSEA. This CDR3 reads CSVDSRTGLGAPYEQYF. The DNA for the CDR3 is TGCAGCGTTGATTCCCGAACTGGGCTCGGGGCGCCCTACGAGCAGTACTTC.

This clonotype was recorded at least ten times. This rearrangement joins TRBV25-1 to TRBJ2-7; no clear D gene. The germline V gene has CDR1 MGHDK and CDR2 SYGVNS. The CDR3 length is 15 residues. V dropped 2 bases and J dropped 1 base, with 12 bases sitting between them. The DNA of the CDR3 is TGTGCCAGCAGTGAACCTCGAGACTTTTCCTACGAGCAGTACTTC. It is translated as CASSEPRDFSYEQYF.

Turning to this clonotype: Just one base apart from a much larger clone, this may be a read error. This chain links TRBV29-1 with TRBJ2-1; 7 bases fit TRBD1. Germline loops: CDR1 SQVTM, CDR2 ANQGSEA. CDR3 length: 15 residues. The CDR3 protein is CSVGGGDSRFNEQLF. The CDR3 coding sequence is TGCAGCGTTGGCGGTGGGGACAGCAGATTCAATGAGCAGCTCTTC.

Comments on this clonotype: The junction departs from germline at one end; a sequencing error may be responsible. This chain links TRBV7-2 with TRBJ1-1, with D uncertain. This CDR3 comprises 12 residues. The germline V gene encodes CDR1 SGHTA and CDR2 FQGNSA. CDR3: CASSLGNNEAFF. The CDR3 region has the DNA TGTGCCAGCAGCCTAGGAAACAATGAAGCTTTCTTT.